This T cell receptor beta chain was found in a study of CD8+ T cells in alopecia areata. Germline values: CDR1 MNHEY, CDR2 SVGAGI. Trimming cost V 10 bases and J 5 bases; bases outside gene matches: 13. The CDR3 has 14 amino acids. RNA extraction and reverse transcription yielded cDNA as sequencing template. The repertoire was sequenced with immunoSEQ multiplex PCR; TCRdb's copy has only in-frame clones and lacks some. Of more than 85,000 clones in the sample, 35% to 50% are singletons; the top ten hold 0.79%. The chain employs TRBV6-5 and TRBJ2-7; 8 nucleotides align to TRBD2. This receptor was obtained from a human donor with alopecia areata. The material sequenced was CD4+ T cells sorted from blood. This CDR3 reads CATGGAVWGDEQYF. In DNA, the CDR3 is TGTGCCACCGGGGGGGCGGTCTGGGGTGACGAGCAGTACTTC.